This T cell receptor beta chain is from a study of cytomegalovirus exposure and HLA in healthy donors. This CDR3 comprises 16 residues. Looked up from germline, CDR1 is LGHNA and CDR2 is YNFKEQ. V trimming: 0 bases; J trimming: 4 bases; junction bases outside the gene matches: 8. In the PCR, 60 Vbeta and 13 Jbeta primers were used. The method was immunoSEQ multiplex PCR; TCRdb's version includes in-frame clones alone and lacks a portion of them. The profile shows 100,000 to 150,000 clones, approximately 85% of them singletons. General study findings and limits: Excluded: some indistinguishable V segments such as TRBV6-2 and TRBV6-3.

On this clone itself: Its specificity is not known.

The V and J genes are TRBV4-2 and TRBJ2-5; 7 bases match TRBD2. The receptor's source is a boy aged 5 to 17 in good health and CMV-seronegative. The sample taken for sequencing was PBMCs. DNA of the CDR3: TGTGCCAGCAGCCAAGAAATGGGAGGGCCCGGAGAGACCCAGTACTTC. Translation gives CASSQEMGGPGETQYF.